The 20 T cell receptor beta chains below were found in one sample sequenced in a study of T cell changes during pregnancy in multiple sclerosis. This table comes from immunoSEQ multiplex PCR, and its TCRdb copy is limited to in-frame clones, with some not included. Among roughly 49,000 clones, almost 90% were seen once, and the ten largest hold 1.3% to 1.5%. The sample in question was peripheral blood, obtained in the first trimester of pregnancy. Source of these receptors: a female donor in good health, enrolled as a control in a pregnancy study.

The chain has TRBV29-1 and TRBJ2-3; D might be TRBD2 (6 bases). Trimming took 3 bases from V and 8 from J, leaving 21 bases between them. There are 15 residues in the CDR3. Germline V gene data show CDR1 as SQVTM and CDR2 as ANQGSEA. The CDR3, as DNA: TGCAGCGTTGAGTCCCCTCGAGGATTGCGGGGTACGCAGTATTTT. The encoded protein is CSVESPRGLRGTQYF.

The chain carries TRBV18 and TRBJ1-4; a possible D gene is TRBD1 (5 bases). This CDR3 has 14 residues. The V end was cut by 2 bases, the J end by 3 bases, with 7 bases between. CDR1 is KGHSH and CDR2 is LQKENI in the germline V gene. In DNA, the CDR3 is TGTGCCAGCTCACCAGGGGGGTCTAATGAAAAACTGTTTTTT. This sequence encodes CASSPGGSNEKLFF.

This clone has just a few counts. The chain has TRBV30 and TRBJ1-1; 7 positions agree with TRBD1. V dropped 1 base and J dropped 0; count of bases not matched to a gene: 5. Germline CDR1 is GTSNPN and CDR2 is SVGIG (reference sequence). This CDR3 is 15 amino acids long. DNA for the CDR3: TGTGCCTGGAGTGGGGGGGACAGTCTGAACACTGAAGCTTTCTTT. The encoded protein is CAWSGGDSLNTEAFF.

This clone appeared a single time. This rearrangement joins TRBV19 to TRBJ2-6, with no clear D. This CDR3 comprises 12 residues. The germline gives CDR1 LNHDA, CDR2 SQIVND (reference sequence). V dropped 6 bases and J dropped 2 bases, with 2 bases sitting between them. CDR3 sequence: CASSAGANVLTF. The CDR3 DNA is TGTGCCAGTAGCGCTGGGGCCAACGTCCTGACTTTC.

This chain links TRBV5-6 with TRBJ1-2; TRBD1 matches 10 bases. Germline V gene data show CDR1 as SGHDT and CDR2 as YYEEEE. The ends lost 3 bases at V and 9 bases at J; junction bases unmatched: 5. The CDR3 contains 13 residues. CDR3 sequence (DNA): TGTGCCAGCAGCTGGGACAGGGGAGGAAGCTACACCTTC. This encodes CASSWDRGGSYTF.

V gene TRBV7-2 combines with J gene TRBJ2-7, with a weak D call TRBD2 (6 bases). This CDR3 spans 14 amino acids. Trimming left V 8 bases short and J 12 bases short, with 26 bases between. Per the germline V gene, CDR1 is SGHTA and CDR2 is FQGNSA. This chain's CDR3 is CASLTVGLEVTPYF. In DNA, the CDR3 is TGTGCCAGCCTTACGGTGGGACTGGAAGTCACTCCGTACTTC.

The chain is built from TRBV28 and TRBJ1-2; D ambiguous. Trimming left V 7 bases short and J 8 bases short, with 14 bases between. Germline V CDR1 and CDR2: MDHEN, SYDVKM. The CDR3 totals 12 residues. The CDR3 reads CASTRSTEGYTF. The CDR3 region has the DNA TGTGCCAGCACAAGATCCACGGAGGGCTACACCTTC.

The genes are TRBV18 and TRBJ2-2; 7 nucleotides match TRBD2. Germline V gene lookup returns CDR1 KGHSH and CDR2 LQKENI. With V trimmed by 10 bases and J by 5 bases, 7 bases remained unmatched. There are 13 residues in the CDR3. The CDR3 loop reads CATSAGYTGELFF. The CDR3, as DNA: TGTGCCACGTCAGCGGGATATACCGGGGAGCTGTTTTTT.

V and J are TRBV2 and TRBJ1-4; D uncertain. The V gene lost 2 bases and the J gene lost 1 base, with 17 bases spanning the gap. The germline CDR1 and CDR2 sequences are SNHLY and FYNNEI. This CDR3 spans 18 amino acids. The CDR3 DNA sequence: TGTGCCAGCAGTGAATTAGCAGCCAATGATCTAACTAATGAAAAACTGTTTTTT. Protein sequence: CASSELAANDLTNEKLFF. The complete variable domain, with remaining parts taken from reference TRBV2 and TRBJ1-4, reads EPEVTQTPSHQVTQMGQEVILRCVPISNHLYFYWYRQILGQKVEFLVSFYNNEISEKSEIFDDQFSVERPDGSNFTLKIRSTKLEDSAMYFCASSELAANDLTNEKLFFGSGTQLSVL.

V is TRBV7-9 and J is TRBJ2-1; 10 bases map to TRBD2. This CDR3 region has 16 residues. V was clipped by 5 bases and J by 6 bases; unmatched bases: 10. Germline assignment: CDR1 SEHNR and CDR2 FQNEAQ (reference sequence). CDR3 sequence reads: CASSPSGSRLINEQFF. The CDR3, as DNA: TGTGCCAGCAGCCCTAGCGGGAGTAGGCTGATCAATGAGCAGTTCTTC.

This clone was recorded once. V usage is TRBV19 and J usage is TRBJ1-5, with D tentatively TRBD1 (5 bases). Germline V CDR1 and CDR2: LNHDA, SQIVND (reference sequence). The V end lost 8 bases, the J end lost 2 bases, and 10 bases lay between the germline ends. The CDR3 runs 13 residues. The CDR3 DNA sequence: TGTGCCAGTTCCGCCAGGGGCAATCAGCCCCAGCATTTT. This codes for CASSARGNQPQHF.

This clone was seen only a few times. V gene TRBV10-2 combines with J gene TRBJ1-5; weak D call: TRBD1 (5 bases). V was trimmed by 0 bases and J by 5 bases, leaving 11 bases between them. This CDR3 has 15 amino acids. Germline assignment: CDR1 WSHSY and CDR2 SAAADI. The DNA of the CDR3 is TGCGCCAGCAGTGAGTCCTTCGGGGGTCATCAGCCCCAGCATTTT. As protein: CASSESFGGHQPQHF.

The chain uses TRBV7-2 and TRBJ2-3; a weak D match, TRBD2 (5 bases). The germline V and J ends were trimmed by 1 base and 3 bases, with 14 bases remaining between them. The CDR3 runs to 16 residues. Germline CDR1 and CDR2: SGHTA and FQGNSA. The CDR3: CASSLGAGAATDTQYF. DNA of the CDR3: TGTGCCAGCAGCTTAGGTGCGGGCGCGGCGACAGATACGCAGTATTTT.

The rearrangement joins TRBV28 to TRBJ2-7; tentative D call: TRBD1 (5 bases). CDR3 length: 16 residues. V lost 5 bases and J lost 2, with 19 bases in between. Germline loops: CDR1 MDHEN, CDR2 SYDVKM. In nucleotides, the CDR3 is TGTGCCAGCAGTGTCCCCTCTTGGGGCGGCGCCTACGAGCAGTACTTC. Encoded protein: CASSVPSWGGAYEQYF.

The V call is TRBV11-2, the J call TRBJ2-6, with D uncertain. CDR1 is SGHAT and CDR2 is FQNNGV in the germline V gene. Trimming took off 4 bases at V and 0 bases at J, with 16 bases between the two ends. The CDR3 is made up of 18 amino acids. The CDR3: CASSSIRTHSSGANVLTF. The CDR3 DNA reads TGTGCCAGCAGCTCCATAAGAACCCACAGCTCTGGGGCCAACGTCCTGACTTTC. Full variable domain (outside the CDR3, taken from reference TRBV11-2 and TRBJ2-6): EAGVAQSPRYKIIEKRQSVAFWCNPISGHATLYWYQQILGQGPKLLIQFQNNGVVDDSQLPKDRFSAERLKGVDSTLKIQPAKLEDSAVYLCASSSIRTHSSGANVLTFGAGSRLTVL.

The chain joins TRBV5-1 to TRBJ2-3; tentative D call: TRBD2 (7 bases). The CDR3 length is 17 residues. Trimming stripped 4 bases from V and 5 bases from J, with 23 bases between. Per germline, CDR1 SGHRS and CDR2 YFSETQ. DNA for the CDR3: TGCGCCAGCAGCAATGTTCGGGGGGCTAGCGAGGAAGATACGCAGTATTTT. Translated, it gives CASSNVRGASEEDTQYF.

This chain joins TRBV6-5 and TRBJ1-4; D not resolved. The V end was cut by 0 bases, the J end by 3 bases, with 8 bases between. This CDR3 is 15 amino acids long. Germline V lookup: CDR1 MNHEY, CDR2 SVGAGI. CDR3 protein: CASSYSVYSNEKLFF. CDR3 sequence (DNA): TGTGCCAGCAGTTACTCGGTCTACTCTAATGAAAAACTGTTTTTT.

This clone was detected a few times. The chain links TRBV16 to TRBJ1-1; D unclear. CDR1 is KGHSY and CDR2 is FQNENV in the germline V gene. The CDR3 runs to 14 residues. V was trimmed by 0 bases and J by 2 bases, leaving 7 bases between them. The CDR3 loop reads CASSQSRGNTEAFF. In DNA, the CDR3 is TGTGCCAGCAGCCAATCGCGAGGAAACACTGAAGCTTTCTTT. The entire variable domain, with the rest obtained from reference TRBV16 and TRBJ1-1, is as follows: GEEVAQTPKHLVRGEGQKAKLYCAPIKGHSYVFWYQQVLKNEFKFLISFQNENVFDETGMPKERFSAKCLPNSPCSLEIQATKLEDSAVYFCASSQSRGNTEAFFGQGTRLTVV.

The gene calls are TRBV6-1 and TRBJ2-5; TRBD2 aligns across 10 bases. This CDR3 contains 15 residues. J was trimmed by 2 bases and V by 2 bases; bases with no gene match: 2. The V gene's germline CDR1 is MNHNS and CDR2 SASEGT. CDR3 in DNA: TGTGCCAGCAGTGAACAGCGGGGGGGACAAGAGACCCAGTACTTC. Protein product: CASSEQRGGQETQYF.

V and J are TRBV11-2 and TRBJ2-3, with 8 bases aligning to TRBD2. After removal of 0 bases from V and 4 bases from J, the junction contained 12 bases not matched to a gene. Germline CDR1 and CDR2: SGHAT and FQNNGV. The CDR3 is 18 amino acids. The CDR3 region is CASSLDSERGGPPDTQYF. As DNA, the CDR3 is TGTGCCAGCAGCTTAGACTCGGAACGGGGGGGACCACCAGATACGCAGTATTTT.